These T cell receptor beta chains were read from a single sample in a study of CD8+CD57+ T cells in acquired aplastic anemia. TCRdb recomputed calls from the reads with MiXCR, one row per CDR3 protein. The sample lists approximately 160,000 distinct CDR3 sequences; approximately 43% were seen once. Sequencing input: sorted CD4+, CD8+, or CD8+CD57+ T cells (not recorded which) from PBMCs. The source is a human donor in good health. CDR3s include the opening cysteine and the closing phenylalanine or tryptophan. The D gene is left open where the match is weak. For some rows the clone size is stated as once, few or many, or as a class when expanded; others skip it.

CDR3aa: CASSYDDRENEKLFF
CDR3nt: TGTGCCAGCAGTTACGACGACAGGGAGAATGAAAAACTGTTTTTT
d_gene: TRBD1
abundance: many
j_gene: TRBJ1-4
v_gene: TRBV6-6

CDR3aa: CASSLRRQNTDTQYF
CDR3nt: TGTGCCAGCAGTTTACGGCGCCAGAATACAGATACGCAGTATTTT
d_gene: .
abundance: .
j_gene: TRBJ2-3
v_gene: TRBV28

CDR3aa: CAMGQGSTDTQYF
CDR3nt: TGTGCCATGGGACAGGGGAGCACAGATACGCAGTATTTT
d_gene: TRBD1
abundance: .
j_gene: TRBJ2-3
v_gene: TRBV24-1

CDR3aa: CASSRDWTTSYNEQFF
CDR3nt: TGTGCCAGCAGTCGGGACTGGACCACCTCCTACAATGAGCAGTTCTTC
d_gene: .
abundance: many
j_gene: TRBJ2-1
v_gene: TRBV6-1

CDR3aa: CASSEAGADTF
CDR3nt: TGTGCCAGCAGTGAAGCGGGGGCTGACACCTTC
d_gene: .
abundance: once
j_gene: TRBJ1-2
v_gene: TRBV2

CDR3aa: CASSYSGAGVDTYEQYF
CDR3nt: TGTGCCAGCAGTTACTCGGGTGCAGGTGTAGATACCTACGAGCAGTACTTC
d_gene: .
abundance: many
j_gene: TRBJ2-7
v_gene: TRBV6-5

CDR3aa: CASSLLPGGTAQDTQYF
CDR3nt: TGTGCCAGCAGCTTACTTCCGGGGGGCACGGCACAAGATACGCAGTATTTT
d_gene: .
abundance: many
j_gene: TRBJ2-3
v_gene: TRBV7-3

CDR3aa: CASSLVTLEQYF
CDR3nt: TGTGCCAGCAGCTTAGTAACCCTCGAGCAGTACTTC
d_gene: .
abundance: .
j_gene: TRBJ2-7
v_gene: TRBV7-8

CDR3aa: CASSLEGRITEAFF
CDR3nt: TGTGCCAGCAGCTTAGAGGGACGAATCACTGAAGCTTTCTTT
d_gene: .
abundance: many
j_gene: TRBJ1-1
v_gene: TRBV11-2

CDR3aa: CASSLAGSGELFF
CDR3nt: TGTGCCAGCAGCTTAGCAGGGTCCGGGGAGCTGTTTTTT
d_gene: .
abundance: many
j_gene: TRBJ2-2
v_gene: TRBV7-9

CDR3aa: CASRVDPDYGYTF
CDR3nt: TGTGCCAGCAGAGTGGACCCAGACTATGGCTACACCTTC
d_gene: .
abundance: few
j_gene: TRBJ1-2
v_gene: TRBV6-2/TRBV6-3

CDR3aa: CASSQDRLGSGQYF
CDR3nt: TGCGCCAGCAGCCAAGATCGATTAGGGAGTGGGCAGTACTTC
d_gene: .
abundance: many
j_gene: TRBJ2-7
v_gene: TRBV4-3

CDR3aa: CSAKRQGANYGYTF
CDR3nt: TGCAGTGCTAAACGACAGGGGGCTAACTATGGCTACACCTTC
d_gene: TRBD1
abundance: .
j_gene: TRBJ1-2
v_gene: TRBV20-1

CDR3aa: CASRFFAGSSTGELFF
CDR3nt: TGTGCCAGCCGGTTTTTCGCCGGAAGTTCGACCGGGGAGCTGTTTTTT
d_gene: .
abundance: many
j_gene: TRBJ2-2
v_gene: TRBV7-9

CDR3aa: CASSFTDSYEQYF
CDR3nt: TGTGCCAGCAGCTTCACAGACTCCTACGAGCAGTACTTC
d_gene: .
abundance: few
j_gene: TRBJ2-7
v_gene: TRBV7-2

CDR3aa: CASSNTRRGTEAFF
CDR3nt: TGTGCCAGTAGTAATACCCGAAGGGGGACCGAAGCTTTCTTT
d_gene: .
abundance: .
j_gene: TRBJ1-1
v_gene: TRBV19

CDR3aa: CASSSIPWDCYTF
CDR3nt: TGTGCCAGCAGTTCAATACCTTGGGATTGCTACACCTTC
d_gene: .
abundance: once
j_gene: TRBJ1-2
v_gene: TRBV27

CDR3aa: CASGLTGPTATQYF
CDR3nt: TGTGCCAGCGGCTTGACAGGGCCTACAGCGACCCAGTACTTC
d_gene: TRBD1
abundance: .
j_gene: TRBJ2-5
v_gene: TRBV11-2

CDR3aa: CASSPGTGVRNEQFF
CDR3nt: TGTGCCAGCAGTCCCGGGACAGGGGTCCGCAATGAGCAGTTCTTC
d_gene: TRBD1
abundance: many
j_gene: TRBJ2-1
v_gene: TRBV12-3/TRBV12-4

CDR3aa: CASSYSRTGGDTEAFF
CDR3nt: TGTGCCAGCAGTTACTCCAGGACAGGGGGGGACACTGAAGCTTTCTTT
d_gene: TRBD1
abundance: few
j_gene: TRBJ1-1
v_gene: TRBV6-5

CDR3aa: CSARPPGQGPVQYF
CDR3nt: TGCAGTGCTAGGCCCCCGGGACAGGGGCCAGTCCAGTACTTC
d_gene: TRBD1
abundance: .
j_gene: TRBJ2-7
v_gene: TRBV20-1

CDR3aa: CASTRHAELSYEQYF
CDR3nt: TGTGCCAGCACCCGCCACGCGGAGCTCTCCTACGAGCAGTACTTC
d_gene: .
abundance: many
j_gene: TRBJ2-7
v_gene: TRBV6-1

CDR3aa: CSATGQETQYF
CDR3nt: TGCAGTGCTACAGGGCAAGAGACCCAGTACTTC
d_gene: .
abundance: .
j_gene: TRBJ2-5
v_gene: TRBV20-1

CDR3aa: CASSPRTGGTGELFF
CDR3nt: TGTGCCAGTAGTCCCCGTACCGGGGGGACCGGGGAGCTGTTTTTT
d_gene: TRBD2
abundance: few
j_gene: TRBJ2-2
v_gene: TRBV19

CDR3aa: CSADRGGEKYF
CDR3nt: TGCAGCGCCGACAGGGGGGGGGAAAAGTACTTC
d_gene: TRBD1
abundance: .
j_gene: TRBJ2-4
v_gene: TRBV29-1

CDR3aa: CAISPGQEQFF
CDR3nt: TGTGCCATCAGTCCGGGACAAGAGCAGTTCTTC
d_gene: .
abundance: few
j_gene: TRBJ2-1
v_gene: TRBV10-3

CDR3aa: CASSLAGGRYEQYF
CDR3nt: TGTGCCAGCAGCTTGGCAGGGGGGAGATACGAGCAGTACTTC
d_gene: .
abundance: .
j_gene: TRBJ2-7
v_gene: TRBV5-4

CDR3aa: CASTLHNSPLHF
CDR3nt: TGTGCCAGCACCCTTCATAATTCACCCCTCCACTTT
d_gene: .
abundance: once
j_gene: TRBJ1-6
v_gene: TRBV7-9

CDR3aa: CASSTLVTNEQFF
CDR3nt: TGTGCCAGTAGTACCTTAGTGACAAATGAGCAGTTCTTC
d_gene: .
abundance: many
j_gene: TRBJ2-1
v_gene: TRBV19

CDR3aa: CSVEGQGRTGELFF
CDR3nt: TGCAGCGTTGAGGGACAGGGAAGAACTGGGGAGCTGTTTTTT
d_gene: TRBD1
abundance: .
j_gene: TRBJ2-2
v_gene: TRBV29-1

CDR3aa: CASNRIEGETQYF
CDR3nt: TGTGCCAGCAACCGAATTGAGGGAGAGACCCAGTACTTC
d_gene: .
abundance: many
j_gene: TRBJ2-5
v_gene: TRBV2

CDR3aa: CASSLSGTLHF
CDR3nt: TGTGCCAGCAGCCTATCCGGGACTCTGCATTTT
d_gene: .
abundance: few
j_gene: TRBJ1-5
v_gene: TRBV3-1

CDR3aa: CSATRGGREAGELFF
CDR3nt: TGCAGTGCTACCCGAGGGGGGCGGGAGGCCGGGGAGCTGTTTTTT
d_gene: TRBD2
abundance: .
j_gene: TRBJ2-2
v_gene: TRBV20-1

CDR3aa: CASSPARGLAVYEQYF
CDR3nt: TGTGCCAGCAGCCCCGCCAGGGGACTAGCGGTCTACGAGCAGTACTTC
d_gene: TRBD2
abundance: many
j_gene: TRBJ2-7
v_gene: TRBV14

CDR3aa: CASSDTGGDEKLFF
CDR3nt: TGTGCCAGCAGTGACACAGGGGGGGATGAAAAACTGTTTTTT
d_gene: TRBD1
abundance: many
j_gene: TRBJ1-4
v_gene: TRBV2

CDR3aa: CSVDGASKWRDF
CDR3nt: TGCAGCGTTGATGGGGCATCTAAGTGGAGAGACTTC
d_gene: .
abundance: .
j_gene: TRBJ2-1
v_gene: TRBV29-1

CDR3aa: CASSPSYVDTQYF
CDR3nt: TGTGCCAGCAGTCCCTCCTACGTGGATACGCAGTATTTT
d_gene: .
abundance: .
j_gene: TRBJ2-3
v_gene: TRBV12-3/TRBV12-4

CDR3aa: CASNAGSTDTQYF
CDR3nt: TGCGCCAGCAACGCGGGGAGCACAGATACGCAGTATTTT
d_gene: .
abundance: .
j_gene: TRBJ2-3
v_gene: TRBV10-1

CDR3aa: CASSQEGLAGVKTGELFF
CDR3nt: TGCGCCAGCAGCCAAGAAGGCCTAGCGGGAGTAAAGACCGGGGAGCTGTTTTTT
d_gene: TRBD2
abundance: many
j_gene: TRBJ2-2
v_gene: TRBV4-1

CDR3aa: CASSAERGNSGTEAFF
CDR3nt: TGTGCCAGTAGCGCGGAGAGGGGGAATTCGGGCACTGAAGCTTTCTTT
d_gene: .
abundance: .
j_gene: TRBJ1-1
v_gene: TRBV19

CDR3aa: CASSLRTGTGELFF
CDR3nt: TGTGCCAGCAGCCTCAGGACTGGGACCGGGGAGCTGTTTTTT
d_gene: .
abundance: .
j_gene: TRBJ2-2
v_gene: TRBV9

CDR3aa: CATSFKGANSPLHF
CDR3nt: TGTGCCACCAGCTTTAAGGGGGCAAATTCACCCCTCCACTTT
d_gene: TRBD1
abundance: .
j_gene: TRBJ1-6
v_gene: TRBV15

CDR3aa: CASSFIRDYGRVEGNEQFF
CDR3nt: TGTGCCAGCAGCTTCATACGGGATTATGGACGAGTGGAGGGCAATGAGCAGTTCTTC
d_gene: .
abundance: many
j_gene: TRBJ2-1
v_gene: TRBV11-1

CDR3aa: CASSLDIYWASEQFF
CDR3nt: TGTGCCAGCAGCTTAGACATCTATTGGGCCAGTGAGCAGTTCTTC
d_gene: .
abundance: many
j_gene: TRBJ2-1
v_gene: TRBV7-8

CDR3aa: CASSPPNTGELFF
CDR3nt: TGTGCCAGCTCACCACCAAACACCGGGGAGCTGTTTTTT
d_gene: .
abundance: few
j_gene: TRBJ2-2
v_gene: TRBV18